This entry lists 25 T cell receptor beta chains sequenced from one sample in a study of T cell repertoires in cytomegalovirus infection (dated by TCRdb to the late 2010s). Instrument on record: Illumina HiSeq 1500. TCRdb itself trimmed the public reads at Q25 with fastp, ran MiXCR and retained productive beta chains. All rows with the same CDR3 protein become a single entry with the most common DNA and genes. Here the sample has over 95,000 distinct CDR3 sequences; about 33% occur a single time. The ten largest account for roughly 40% of the sample. These TCRs are of unknown antigen specificity. Per the publication, the treatment or condition label means: in vitro stimulation with specific CMV peptide epitopes to enrich CMV-specific T cells. Sample: CD8+ T cells from cultured PBMCs, taken from culture after CMV antigen stimulation. The receptors shown here come from a human donor in good health (CMV status not recorded). Some clones in this sample may be carry-over from other donors' samples.

This clonotype was counted ten times or more. The chain's CDR3 is CASRSLTSGGPQETQYF. The CDR3, as DNA: TGTGCCAGCAGATCACTCACTAGCGGGGGGCCCCAAGAGACCCAGTACTTC. The chain recombines TRBV7-2 with TRBJ2-5; 12 bases line up with TRBD2. Per germline, CDR1 SGHTA and CDR2 FQGNSA. This CDR3 contains 17 residues. V dropped 6 bases and J dropped 1; count of bases not matched to a gene: 9.

J is TRBJ2-3 and V is TRBV2; the match to TRBD2 covers 8 bases. This CDR3 spans 16 amino acids. CDR1 and CDR2 (germline): SNHLY, FYNNEI. Trimming cost V 6 bases and J 2 bases; bases outside gene matches: 10. The chain's CDR3 is CASRELSGDNTDTQYF. The CDR3 DNA reads as TGTGCCAGCAGAGAACTTAGCGGGGACAACACAGATACGCAGTATTTT.

The table lists this clonotype with many counts. The chain is built from TRBV7-2 and TRBJ2-7; D remains ambiguous. V dropped 1 base and J dropped 3 bases, with 4 bases sitting between them. The CDR3 length is 12 residues. Per the germline V gene, CDR1 is SGHTA and CDR2 is FQGNSA. DNA of the CDR3: TGTGCCAGCAGCTTAGACAACTACGAGCAGTACTTC. Translating gives CASSLDNYEQYF.

The chain combines TRBV29-1 with TRBJ1-1, with D perhaps TRBD1 (5 bases). V lost 4 bases and J 0 bases, leaving 12 bases between the germline ends. This CDR3 is built from 14 residues. Germline V gene data show CDR1 as SQVTM and CDR2 as ANQGSEA. The CDR3 bases are TGCAGCGTTGCCAGGGACTTGATGAACACTGAAGCTTTCTTT. This codes for CSVARDLMNTEAFF.

The gene calls are TRBV4-1 and TRBJ1-5, with 7 bases aligning to TRBD1. The CDR3 has 15 residues. CDR1 and CDR2 (germline): MGHRA, YSYEKL. With 0 bases clipped from V and 3 bases from J, the junction kept 2 bases outside the gene matches. The CDR3 bases are TGCGCCAGCAGCCAAGAGGACAGGACCAATCAGCCCCAGCATTTT. Its protein is CASSQEDRTNQPQHF.

A few counts support this clonotype. The chain uses TRBV6-2 or TRBV6-3 and TRBJ2-1; the D call may be TRBD1 or TRBD2 (6 bases each). Germline V gene data show CDR1 as MNHEY and CDR2 as SVGEGT. V lost 9 bases and J 4 bases, leaving 19 bases between the germline ends. This CDR3 has 15 amino acids. The CDR3 sequence is CASNGGGVTYNEQFF. CDR3 bases: TGTGCCAGTAATGGGGGCGGGGTGACGTACAATGAGCAGTTCTTC.

This clonotype was found once. The chain is built from TRBV6-5 and TRBJ1-1; TRBD1 might be the D (5 bases). V shed 4 bases and J shed 2 bases, with 14 bases lying between them. The CDR3 extends over 15 amino acids. Germline V CDR1 and CDR2: MNHEY, SVGAGI. The CDR3 nucleotides are TGTGCCAGCAGTTTCCGACAGAGGGTCAACACTGAAGCTTTCTTT. It yields the protein CASSFRQRVNTEAFF.

This clonotype was seen ten or more times. The chain links TRBV7-3 to TRBJ1-1; D gene unclear. CDR3 size: 16 residues. Germline V gives CDR1 SGHTA, CDR2 FQGTGA. V was clipped by 5 bases and J by 1 base, with 17 bases between them. The CDR3 DNA reads as TGTGCCAGCAGCCTTCGACCTACTACCAGGAACACTGAAGCTTTCTTT. Its translation is CASSLRPTTRNTEAFF.

This clonotype was found a few times. The V gene is TRBV28, the J gene TRBJ2-7; 13 bases are shared with TRBD2. With V trimmed by 5 bases and J by 1 base, 2 bases remained unmatched. The CDR3 contains 15 residues. CDR1 and CDR2 from the germline V gene are MDHEN and SYDVKM. CDR3 residues: CASSGLAGVSYEQYF. In DNA, the CDR3 is TGTGCCAGCAGTGGACTAGCGGGGGTTTCCTACGAGCAGTACTTC.

This clonotype was detected many times. The chain carries TRBV12-3 or TRBV12-4 and TRBJ2-1; 7 bases line up with TRBD1. Losses at the gene ends were 5 bases for V and 6 bases for J; bases not matched to a gene: 10. The CDR3 contains 15 residues. The CDR3 is CASSPYPQGINEQFF. The DNA of the CDR3 is TGTGCCAGCAGTCCCTACCCACAGGGGATCAATGAGCAGTTCTTC.

This clonotype appeared many times. The chain couples TRBV20-1 to TRBJ2-6, with TRBD2 matching 14 bases. V shed 6 bases and J 2 bases; nucleotides not matched to a gene: 0. CDR3 length equals 15 residues. From germline, CDR1 is DFQATT and CDR2 SNEGSKA (reference sequence). The CDR3 DNA reads TGCAGTGCGGGACTAGCGGGGGCTGGGGCCAACGTCCTGACTTTC. Translating gives CSAGLAGAGANVLTF.

V is TRBV7-9 and J is TRBJ2-7; 7 bases align to TRBD1. CDR1 and CDR2 from the germline V gene are SEHNR and FQNEAQ (reference sequence). The CDR3 is made up of 16 amino acids. V lost 5 bases to trimming and J lost 4 bases; unmatched junction nucleotides: 14. CDR3 sequence (DNA): TGTGCCAGCAGCGCTTGGGGACAGCCGTCGGTTTACGAGCAGTACTTC. This sequence encodes CASSAWGQPSVYEQYF. The complete variable domain, with remaining parts taken from reference TRBV7-9 and TRBJ2-7, reads DTGVSQNPRHKITKRGQNVTFRCDPISEHNRLYWYRQTLGQGPEFLTYFQNEAQLEKSRLLSDRFSAERPKGSFSTLEIQRTEQGDSAMYLCASSAWGQPSVYEQYFGPGTRLTVT.

The chain joins TRBV5-4 to TRBJ2-5, with 12 bases fitting TRBD1. This CDR3 spans 16 amino acids. Germline values: CDR1 SGHNT, CDR2 YYREEE (reference sequence). Trimming took 3 bases from V and 2 from J; bases not matched to a gene: 5. CDR3 amino acids: CASSSGDRGLQETQYF. Written as DNA, the CDR3 is TGTGCCAGCAGCTCCGGGGACAGGGGGCTTCAAGAGACCCAGTACTTC.

In its sample, this clonotype was seen a few times. This chain connects TRBV5-1 to TRBJ2-7; D uncertain. The CDR3 loop spans 13 amino acids. Trimming removed 0 bases at V and 4 bases at J, with 8 bases between. Germline V gene sequence: CDR1 SGHRS, CDR2 YFSETQ. For the CDR3, the DNA is TGCGCCAGCAGCTTGGGATGGAGTTACGAGCAGTACTTC. Its protein product is CASSLGWSYEQYF.

This clonotype occurred a few times. This chain connects TRBV28 to TRBJ1-4, with D possibly matching TRBD1 (6 bases). Germline values: CDR1 MDHEN, CDR2 SYDVKM. V was trimmed by 7 bases and J by 7 bases, leaving 16 bases between them. The CDR3 totals 14 residues. The CDR3 here is CASITTGGREKLFF. The DNA of the CDR3 is TGTGCCAGCATTACCACGGGGGGGCGTGAAAAACTGTTTTTT.

The chain combines TRBV28 with TRBJ2-3; D is possibly TRBD2 (5 bases). Germline V gene lookup returns CDR1 MDHEN and CDR2 SYDVKM. This CDR3 contains 17 residues. V lost 2 bases and J 6 bases, leaving 21 bases between the germline ends. The CDR3 DNA reads TGTGCCAGCAGTTTAGTACCCCTGTGGGGAGTAGGGGATACGCAGTATTTT. Encoded protein: CASSLVPLWGVGDTQYF.

The rearrangement links TRBV20-1 to TRBJ1-1; D perhaps matches TRBD1 (5 bases). The V end was cut by 5 bases, the J end by 4 bases, with 20 bases between. There are 15 residues in the CDR3. Germline loops: CDR1 DFQATT, CDR2 SNEGSKA (reference sequence). The DNA for the CDR3 is TGCAGTGCTTCCCCTAGTCTACAGGACCCCACTGAAGCTTTCTTT. Its protein is CSASPSLQDPTEAFF.

The V call is TRBV19, the J call TRBJ2-1, with D possibly TRBD2 on 5 matching bases. The V end was cut by 9 bases, the J end by 4 bases, with 22 bases between. In germline, CDR1 is LNHDA, CDR2 SQIVND (reference sequence). There are 16 residues in the CDR3. Written as DNA, the CDR3 is TGTGCCAGCCAACCGCGGGCAGAGACGAAATACAATGAGCAGTTCTTC. It translates to CASQPRAETKYNEQFF.

This clonotype was detected a few times. This chain uses TRBV5-1 with TRBJ2-5, with D tentatively TRBD1 or TRBD2 (5 bases each). Trimming took off 5 bases at V and 0 bases at J, with 8 bases between the two ends. Per germline, CDR1 SGHRS and CDR2 YFSETQ. The CDR3 loop spans 13 amino acids. CDR3 sequence: CASRRGNQETQYF. DNA of the CDR3: TGCGCCAGCAGGAGGGGCAACCAAGAGACCCAGTACTTC.

This sequence joins TRBV4-1 and TRBJ1-1; D remains ambiguous. Trimming took 6 bases from V and 4 from J, leaving 6 bases between them. This CDR3 contains 11 residues. Germline-derived CDR1 and CDR2 are MGHRA and YSYEKL. CDR3 residues: CASSTATEAFF. DNA of the CDR3: TGCGCCAGCAGTACGGCCACTGAAGCTTTCTTT.

The chain employs TRBV14 and TRBJ2-7, with TRBD1 identical over 8 bases. Unmatched junction bases numbered 5, after V lost 4 bases and J lost 3 bases. This CDR3 contains 14 residues. CDR1 is SGHDN and CDR2 is FVKESK in the germline V gene. CDR3: CASSPGQVYYEQYF. CDR3 DNA: TGTGCCAGCAGCCCGGGACAGGTATACTACGAGCAGTACTTC.

Here the CDR3 reads CASSAQVQMGRLFF. CDR3 sequence (DNA): TGTGCCAGCAGTGCGCAGGTCCAGATGGGAAGACTGTTTTTT. This chain joins TRBV6-6 and TRBJ1-4, with D uncertain. This CDR3 has 14 residues. V was shortened by 5 bases and J by 13 bases, with 20 bases between the two germline ends. Germline lookup yields CDR1 MNHNY and CDR2 SVGAGI (reference sequence).

This clonotype appeared many times. The rearrangement links TRBV5-8 to TRBJ1-5, with a weak D call TRBD1 (6 bases). The V and J ends lost 0 bases and 7 bases respectively, with 17 bases between them. CDR1 SGHTS and CDR2 YDEGEE come from the germline V gene. This CDR3 contains 16 residues. CDR3 sequence reads: CASSLATGGVRQPQHF. The CDR3 bases are TGTGCCAGCAGCTTGGCCACCGGGGGCGTTCGGCAGCCCCAGCATTTT.

This clonotype was detected only a few times. J is TRBJ1-3 and V is TRBV25-1; a possible D gene is TRBD1 (5 bases). The CDR3 length is 13 residues. The V gene lost 5 bases and the J gene lost 4 bases, with 9 bases spanning the gap. CDR1 is MGHDK, CDR2 SYGVNS, per germline. CDR3 DNA: TGTGCCAGCAGTACAGGCGTCGGAAACACCATATATTTT. Translation: CASSTGVGNTIYF.

This clonotype has more than one count but fewer than ten. V gene TRBV25-1 combines with J gene TRBJ1-3; 7 bases line up with TRBD1. Germline CDR1 and CDR2: MGHDK and SYGVNS. The CDR3 contains 16 residues. Trimming cost V 1 base and J 0 bases; bases outside gene matches: 3. CDR3 sequence reads: CASSEFDRASGNTIYF. As DNA, the CDR3 is TGTGCCAGCAGTGAATTTGACAGGGCCTCTGGAAACACCATATATTTT.